This TCR beta chain comes out of a study of T cells in Graves' hyperthyroidism and ophthalmopathy. With duration under 3 months, ophthalmopathy was active: Clinical Activity Score at least 3, NOSPECS at least 4. Fresh 10 ml peripheral blood yielded PBMCs. This clonotype turned up a few times. Its matching antigen is unknown. Study findings and constraints: Among thyroid clonotypes expanded above 0.001, most also appeared in blood.

V dropped 6 bases and J dropped 8; count of bases not matched to a gene: 11. The CDR3 runs 14 residues. Germline values: CDR1 DFQATT, CDR2 SNEGSKA (reference sequence). Template material for amplifying TCR beta CDR3 regions consisted of RNA transcripts. HTBI primers drove first-round RT-PCR of the TCR CDR3. TCRdb recomputed calls from the multiplex PCR reads with MiXCR, one row per CDR3 protein. Of hundreds of thousands of distinct CDR3 sequences listed, more than 20% are singletons. The gene calls are TRBV20-1 and TRBJ1-4; 8 bases match TRBD1. The source material was blood. This receptor was identified in a man aged 30 to 45 with Graves' ophthalmopathy. The CDR3 loop reads CSAPTQGAEEKLFF. Written as DNA, the CDR3 is TGCAGTGCCCCGACGCAGGGGGCGGAAGAAAAACTGTTTTTT.